This TCR beta chain was profiled in a study of PD-L1 blockade in urothelial cancer. At the level of the study: Males with urothelial cancer arising in the bladder constituted most of the roughly 30 patients. When blood samples were assessed, the median T cell count was 141,255.

Assay used: immunoSEQ multiplex PCR; TCRdb lists only in-frame clones, some missing. The data show 30,000 to 40,000 clones, approximately 80% seen once. The CDR3 loop spans 13 amino acids. Germline V gene sequence: CDR1 SGHTA, CDR2 FQGTGA. V was shortened by 1 base and J by 9 bases, with 10 bases between the two germline ends. Indicated time point: pretreatment peripheral blood. The material sequenced was PBMCs, taken around atezolizumab (anti-PD-L1) treatment. The J gene is TRBJ2-1, the V gene TRBV7-3, with a tentative D call TRBD1 (5 bases). The receptor's source is a man between 60 and 75 years old with urothelial cancer. In nucleotides, the CDR3 is TGTGCCAGCAGCTTAAGTGGGGCAGGTGAGCAGTTCTTC. Protein sequence: CASSLSGAGEQFF.